One and the same sample provided the 27 T cell receptor beta chains below, sequenced in a study of identical twins. One entry per CDR3 protein results from TCRdb running MiXCR on the 5' RACE reads. The table has some 230,000 distinct CDR3 sequences, roughly 7.1% seen once. These data were likewise used in another study, on T cells expressing NK-cell markers.

Material: CD8+ T cells sorted from blood. These receptors originate from a young woman in good health.

There are a few counts of this clonotype. The chain carries TRBV3-1 and TRBJ1-2; TRBD1 might be the D (5 bases). This CDR3 contains 15 residues. The germline gives CDR1 LGHDT, CDR2 YNNKEL (reference sequence). Trimming took off 3 bases at V and 2 bases at J, with 13 bases between the two ends. The CDR3 DNA reads TGTGCCAGCAGCCACCCTGGGGGGATCAACTATGGCTACACCTTC. This translates into CASSHPGGINYGYTF.

There are many counts of this clonotype. The chain uses TRBV7-9 and TRBJ1-2; no definite D call. This CDR3 contains 15 residues. Deletions cut 5 bases from V and 4 bases from J, with 17 bases between. CDR1 and CDR2 from the germline V gene are SEHNR and FQNEAQ (reference sequence). CDR3 region: CASSDLMGLAYGYTF. Written as DNA, the CDR3 is TGTGCCAGCAGCGACCTGATGGGGTTGGCCTATGGCTACACCTTC.

This clonotype has just a few counts. V is TRBV6-1 and J is TRBJ2-7; unclear D gene. The CDR3 sequence is 12 residues long. Trimming cost V 7 bases and J 5 bases, with 12 bases left between them. CDR1 MNHNS and CDR2 SASEGT come from the germline V gene. CDR3 bases: TGTGCCAGCATCCGCCCGGACCACGAGCAGTACTTC. Its translation: CASIRPDHEQYF.

The chain is built from TRBV9 and TRBJ2-1; D remains unclear. Per the germline V gene, CDR1 is SGDLS and CDR2 is YYNGEE. Trimming removed 0 bases from V and 8 bases from J, with 6 bases in between. The CDR3 totals 12 residues. CDR3 in DNA: TGTGCCAGCAGCGTAGCCGAGGATGAGCAGTTCTTC. It codes for CASSVAEDEQFF.

This clonotype came up a few times. The chain carries TRBV7-7 and TRBJ2-7, with D uncertain. The V and J ends lost 3 bases and 4 bases respectively, with 10 bases between them. The CDR3 is made up of 13 amino acids. The germline CDR1 and CDR2 sequences are SSHAT and FNYEAQ (reference sequence). The CDR3 DNA sequence: TGTGCCAGCAGCTTGCATGTAAAGTACGAGCAGTACTTC. Translation: CASSLHVKYEQYF. Full variable domain (missing parts from reference TRBV7-7 and TRBJ2-7): GAGVSQSPRYKVTKRGQDVTLRCDPISSHATLYWYQQALGQGPEFLTYFNYEAQPDKSGLPSDRFSAERPEGSISTLTIQRTEQRDSAMYRCASSLHVKYEQYFGPGTRLTVT.

The chain combines TRBV20-1 with TRBJ2-3; the D is unclear. From germline, CDR1 is DFQATT and CDR2 SNEGSKA (reference sequence). Trimming removed 0 bases at V and 2 bases at J, with 9 bases between. The CDR3 sequence is 14 residues long. As DNA, the CDR3 is TGCAGTGCTAGAGACTTCAGCCCCACAGATACGCAGTATTTT. It is translated as CSARDFSPTDTQYF.

The J gene is TRBJ2-1, the V gene TRBV20-1; TRBD2 matches 14 bases. CDR1 is DFQATT and CDR2 is SNEGSKA in the germline V gene (reference sequence). With 1 base clipped from V and 8 bases from J, the junction kept 4 bases outside the gene matches. The length of the CDR3 is 15 residues. CDR3 protein: CSARVRLAGGHEQFF. The CDR3 DNA sequence: TGCAGTGCTAGAGTTAGACTAGCGGGAGGGCATGAGCAGTTCTTC.

Notes on this clonotype: A junction boundary mismatches the germline segment, possibly from a read error. This rearrangement joins TRBV7-3 to TRBJ2-3, with 7 bases lining up with TRBD2. Germline values: CDR1 SGHTA, CDR2 FQGTGA. There are 15 residues in the CDR3. The chain's CDR3 is CASSLTGGGADAQYF. CDR3 sequence (DNA): TGTGCCAGCAGCTTAACTGGGGGGGGTGCAGATGCGCAGTATTTT. The whole variable domain, remainder taken from reference TRBV7-3 and TRBJ2-3, is GAGVSQTPSNKVTEKGKYVELRCDPISGHTALYWYRQSLGQGPEFLIYFQGTGAADDSGLPNDRFFAVRPEGSVSTLKIQRTERGDSAVYLCASSLTGGGADAQYFGPGTRLTVL.

The V call is TRBV12-3 or TRBV12-4, the J call TRBJ2-3, with D uncertain. CDR3 length equals 14 residues. Trimming cost V 0 bases and J 7 bases, with 11 bases left between them. DNA for the CDR3: TGTGCCAGCAGTTTAGCGCTGATGGTGCATACGCAGTATTTT. Translating gives CASSLALMVHTQYF.

V is TRBV23-1 and J is TRBJ2-7; TRBD2 might be the D (5 bases). TRBV23-1 is known as an ORF, though its function is uncertain. V was pared by 4 bases and J by 6 bases, with 13 bases between. The CDR3 runs to 13 residues. The CDR3 bases are TGCGCCAGCAGTCGCTGGGAGACTTCCGAGCAGTACTTC. Amino acid sequence: CASSRWETSEQYF.

Only a few counts were recorded for this clonotype. The chain employs TRBV20-1 and TRBJ2-7, with 9 bases fitting TRBD1. J lost 6 bases, V lost 2 bases, and 8 bases had no gene match. CDR3 length: 14 residues. Germline V gene lookup returns CDR1 DFQATT and CDR2 SNEGSKA (reference sequence). In DNA form, the CDR3 reads TGCAGTGCTAGATCCGGACAGGGGCCCCTCGAGCAGTACTTC. Translated, it gives CSARSGQGPLEQYF.

The table lists this clonotype with many counts. The V gene is TRBV29-1, the J gene TRBJ1-1, with D uncertain. Per the germline V gene, CDR1 is SQVTM and CDR2 is ANQGSEA. The CDR3 length is 15 residues. The V and J ends lost 0 bases and 5 bases respectively, with 16 bases between them. CDR3 amino acids: CSVEDPASRGTEAFF. The CDR3 nucleotides read TGCAGCGTTGAAGATCCGGCCTCGAGAGGAACTGAAGCTTTCTTT.

There are a few counts of this clonotype. This CDR3 reads CSARDPRPGDRRQETQYF. CDR3 coding DNA: TGCAGTGCTAGAGATCCCCGGCCCGGGGACCGACGGCAAGAGACCCAGTACTTC. V and J are TRBV20-1 and TRBJ2-5; the D gene could be TRBD1 or TRBD2 (5 bases each). There are 18 residues in the CDR3. V was clipped by 0 bases and J by 2 bases, with 22 bases between them. Germline CDR1 reads DFQATT; CDR2 reads SNEGSKA (reference sequence).

The chain couples TRBV7-9 to TRBJ2-7, with D possibly being TRBD2 (5 bases). The V gene's germline CDR1 is SEHNR and CDR2 FQNEAQ (reference sequence). V was clipped by 7 bases and J by 3 bases, with 16 bases between them. The CDR3 is 14 residues long. In DNA, the CDR3 is TGTGCCAGCACCTCTAGGGAGTCCTTCTACGAGCAGTACTTC. Translation gives CASTSRESFYEQYF.

This clonotype was detected only a few times. This chain links TRBV12-3 or TRBV12-4 with TRBJ1-5; D unclear. CDR3 length equals 12 residues. V gave up 7 bases and J gave up 7 bases, with 11 bases separating them. The CDR3, as DNA: TGTGCCAGCACCACATGGAGACAGCCCCAGCATTTT. Its protein is CASTTWRQPQHF.

This sequence joins TRBV6-5 and TRBJ1-2; D unresolved. Germline lookup yields CDR1 MNHEY and CDR2 SVGAGI. The CDR3 sequence is 13 residues long. V lost 0 bases to trimming and J lost 3 bases, with 5 bases between them. CDR3 nucleotides: TGTGCCAGCAGTTACTCCCAATACTATGGCTACACCTTC. Translation gives CASSYSQYYGYTF.

This clonotype showed up many times. V and J are TRBV12-3 or TRBV12-4 and TRBJ2-3; D may correspond to TRBD1 or TRBD2 (5 bases each). The CDR3 length is 14 residues. Trimming took off 4 bases at V and 2 bases at J, with 10 bases between the two ends. As DNA, the CDR3 is TGTGCCAGCAGTTGGGGGAGACACACAGATACGCAGTATTTT. This gives the protein CASSWGRHTDTQYF.

The sample holds a few counts of this clonotype. The V gene is TRBV7-9, the J gene TRBJ2-7; D may be TRBD2 (6 bases). Per the germline V gene, CDR1 is SEHNR and CDR2 is FQNEAQ (reference sequence). The V end lost 5 bases, the J end lost 0 bases, and 14 bases lay between the germline ends. This CDR3 has 15 amino acids. As DNA, the CDR3 is TGTGCCAGCAGCGGCTCCGGGACTGACTCCTACGAGCAGTACTTC. Amino acids: CASSGSGTDSYEQYF.

The chain joins TRBV4-1 to TRBJ2-2; possibly TRBD1 or TRBD2 for D (5 bases each). Trimming shortened V by 4 bases and J by 3 bases, and 12 bases separated the two germline ends. The CDR3 runs 15 residues. The germline V gene encodes CDR1 MGHRA and CDR2 YSYEKL. CDR3 sequence reads: CASSLPGTDTGELFF. The CDR3 DNA reads as TGCGCCAGCAGCCTTCCCGGGACGGACACCGGGGAGCTGTTTTTT.

Only a few counts were recorded for this clonotype. V usage is TRBV11-2 and J usage is TRBJ2-1; D might be TRBD1 (6 bases). CDR1 and CDR2 from the germline V gene are SGHAT and FQNNGV. The CDR3 sequence is 13 residues long. V was pared by 5 bases and J by 8 bases, with 13 bases between. The CDR3 loop reads CASSPGGSHEQFF. The CDR3 bases are TGTGCCAGCAGCCCTGGGGGCAGCCATGAGCAGTTCTTC. The full variable domain, rest sourced from reference TRBV11-2 and TRBJ2-1, is EAGVAQSPRYKIIEKRQSVAFWCNPISGHATLYWYQQILGQGPKLLIQFQNNGVVDDSQLPKDRFSAERLKGVDSTLKIQPAKLEDSAVYLCASSPGGSHEQFFGPGTRLTVL.

This clonotype was found many times. The J gene is TRBJ2-7, the V gene TRBV3-1, with D possibly matching TRBD2 (6 bases). V lost 0 bases and J 0 bases, leaving 15 bases between the germline ends. Looked up from germline, CDR1 is LGHDT and CDR2 is YNNKEL (reference sequence). This CDR3 region has 17 residues. CDR3 bases: TGTGCCAGCAGCCAAGATTGGGCCGGGAGTAACTCCTACGAGCAGTACTTC. This encodes CASSQDWAGSNSYEQYF.

This clonotype has at least ten counts. The rearrangement links TRBV7-8 to TRBJ2-2; D remains unclear. Germline CDR1 reads SGHVS; CDR2 reads FQNEAQ. V lost 1 base to trimming and J lost 2 bases, with 5 bases between them. The CDR3 runs 14 residues. The CDR3 coding sequence is TGTGCCAGCAGCTTAGACAGTAACACCGGGGAGCTGTTTTTT. Protein product: CASSLDSNTGELFF.

The chain has TRBV5-8 and TRBJ2-7, with D unresolved. The germline V gene encodes CDR1 SGHTS and CDR2 YDEGEE. The V and J ends lost 6 bases and 2 bases respectively, with 6 bases between them. This CDR3 is built from 11 residues. The DNA of the CDR3 is TGTGCCAGCACAACCGCCTACGAGCAGTACTTC. Amino acids: CASTTAYEQYF.

This clonotype was counted ten times or more. The chain couples TRBV29-1 to TRBJ2-1, with D possibly matching TRBD2 (6 bases). The CDR3 is 14 residues long. From germline, CDR1 is SQVTM and CDR2 ANQGSEA. V was clipped by 3 bases and J by 4 bases, with 13 bases between them. CDR3 nucleotides: TGCAGCGTTGACTCGCGGGGTGGTTACAATGAGCAGTTCTTC. This gives the protein CSVDSRGGYNEQFF.

This chain joins TRBV5-1 and TRBJ2-7; 11 nucleotides agree with TRBD2. The CDR3 sequence is 16 residues long. V shed 2 bases and J 3 bases; nucleotides not matched to a gene: 7. The V gene's germline CDR1 is SGHRS and CDR2 YFSETQ. CDR3 DNA sequence: TGCGCCAGCAGCTTATTAGCGGGGGGGACATTCTACGAGCAGTACTTC. This translates into CASSLLAGGTFYEQYF.

This clonotype appeared a few times. The chain links TRBV7-9 to TRBJ2-7; 12 bases agree with TRBD1. This CDR3 comprises 15 residues. The germline V gene encodes CDR1 SEHNR and CDR2 FQNEAQ (reference sequence). V lost 5 bases and J lost 5; bases outside the gene matches: 7. The CDR3 loop is CASSRAGTGGHEQYF. The CDR3 bases are TGTGCCAGCAGCCGGGCCGGGACAGGGGGCCACGAGCAGTACTTC.

CDR3 sequence (DNA): TGTGCCAGCAGCTTAGGGGCAGACTCCAGCGAGCAGTACTTC. The encoded protein is CASSLGADSSEQYF. The rearrangement uses TRBV13 and TRBJ2-7; D unclear. Trimming took off 0 bases at V and 6 bases at J, with 12 bases between the two ends. CDR3 size: 14 residues. Germline values: CDR1 PRHDT, CDR2 FYEKMQ (reference sequence).